Sequencing of this TCR beta chain was carried out in a study of CD8+ T cells in alopecia areata. RNA extraction was followed by reverse transcription into cDNA, which acted as the sequencing template. Measured with immunoSEQ multiplex PCR; TCRdb has only the in-frame clones, and not every one. The sample has about 140,000 clones; 62% are singletons. Trimming stripped 4 bases from V and 3 bases from J, with 12 bases between. The CDR3 has 14 amino acids. Germline CDR1 reads MGHRA; CDR2 reads YSYEKL. Regarding the study as a whole: Scalp lesions, especially in alopecia totalis/universalis, had higher clonality than normal scalp. In patients, TCRs were shared less clearly than in mice, and HLA may possibly be involved.

Concerning this clone: Its antigen is still unknown.

The chain carries TRBV4-1 and TRBJ1-2; D perhaps matches TRBD1 (6 bases). This TCR was sampled from a human donor in good health. The sequenced sample was CD8+ T cells sorted from blood. Here the CDR3 DNA reads TGCGCCAGCAGCCCTACCAGGGGAGACTATGGCTACACCTTC. Translating gives CASSPTRGDYGYTF.